The next 20 T cell receptor beta chains were all read from a single sample in a study of blood T cells in healthy people across ages. A second PCR of about 7 to 11 cycles used a sample-barcoded 5' primer and a J-beta primer mix. TCRdb re-called the 5' RACE reads through MiXCR, storing one row per CDR3 protein. The data contain about 640,000 distinct CDR3 sequences, about 53% of them seen just once; the ten biggest clones take up 30% to 40%. The sequenced sample was blood. These receptors were taken from a man in his 60s in good health.

J is TRBJ2-7 and V is TRBV18, with 7 bases identical to TRBD1. J gave up 4 bases and V 9 bases, and 9 bases lay outside the gene matches. The germline gives CDR1 KGHSH, CDR2 LQKENI. The CDR3 runs to 13 residues. CDR3 region: CASSRGTVYEQYF. CDR3 nucleotides: TGTGCCAGTTCGAGGGGGACAGTATACGAGCAGTACTTC.

V and J are TRBV29-1 and TRBJ1-6, with 9 bases fitting TRBD1. CDR1 SQVTM and CDR2 ANQGSEA come from the germline V gene. The V segment lost 7 bases and the J segment 8 bases; nucleotides outside the gene matches: 6. The CDR3 consists of 13 residues. The DNA of the CDR3 is TGCAGCGCGAGACAGGGGGGGGATTCACCCCTCCACTTT. Protein sequence: CSARQGGDSPLHF. Based on the CDR3 plus reference TRBV29-1 and TRBJ1-6, the full variable domain is SAVISQKPSRDICQRGTSLTIQCQVDSQVTMMFWYRQQPGQSLTLIATANQGSEATYESGFVIDKFPISRPNLTFSTLTVSNMSPEDSSIYLCSARQGGDSPLHFGNGTRLTVT.

V usage is TRBV5-5 and J usage is TRBJ2-4; D might be TRBD1 or TRBD2, each matching 5 bases. The CDR3 loop spans 16 amino acids. The V and J ends lost 0 bases and 6 bases respectively, with 16 bases between them. The germline V gene encodes CDR1 SGHKS and CDR2 YYEKEE (reference sequence). The CDR3: CASSLAGGDLGNIQYF. CDR3 DNA: TGTGCCAGCAGCTTGGCGGGTGGGGACCTGGGAAACATTCAGTACTTC.

This sequence joins TRBV28 and TRBJ2-6; D is perhaps TRBD1 (6 bases). The CDR3 runs 17 residues. Trimming removed 6 bases at V and 0 bases at J, with 15 bases between. The germline V gene encodes CDR1 MDHEN and CDR2 SYDVKM. The CDR3 coding sequence is TGTGCCAGCAGCCTCGACAGGTTCTACTCTGGGGCCAACGTCCTGACTTTC. Protein: CASSLDRFYSGANVLTF.

The chain recombines TRBV15 with TRBJ2-7; 8 bases fit TRBD1. Germline assignment: CDR1 LNHNV and CDR2 YYDKDF (reference sequence). CDR3 length equals 17 residues. Losses at the gene ends were 0 bases for V and 0 bases for J; bases not matched to a gene: 7. CDR3 region: CATSRDRGQVYSYEQYF. The DNA for the CDR3 is TGTGCCACCAGCAGAGATCGGGGACAGGTATACTCCTACGAGCAGTACTTC.

The chain recombines TRBV30 with TRBJ1-2; D is undetermined. The CDR3 consists of 12 residues. Germline V CDR1 and CDR2: GTSNPN, SVGIG (reference sequence). V shed 3 bases and J shed 4 bases, with 9 bases lying between them. The CDR3 loop reads CAWSPRSYGYTF. For the CDR3, the DNA is TGTGCCTGGAGCCCACGGAGCTATGGCTACACCTTC.

This clonotype came up a few times. This sequence joins TRBV18 and TRBJ2-1, with TRBD2 identical over 13 bases. The V gene's germline CDR1 is KGHSH and CDR2 LQKENI. The CDR3 totals 17 residues. V lost 3 bases, J lost 7 bases, and 9 bases stayed unmatched. Here the CDR3 reads CASSPRTSGGLGNEQFF. The CDR3 coding sequence is TGTGCCAGCTCACCGAGGACTAGCGGGGGCTTGGGGAATGAGCAGTTCTTC.

The rearrangement joins TRBV7-9 to TRBJ1-6, with a tentative D call TRBD1 (6 bases). The CDR3 covers 16 residues. The V gene lost 5 bases and the J gene lost 7 bases, with 18 bases spanning the gap. Germline lookup yields CDR1 SEHNR and CDR2 FQNEAQ (reference sequence). The CDR3 nucleotides read TGTGCCAGCAGCCCGAAACCAAGGACAGAGAATTCACCCCTCCACTTT. Protein sequence: CASSPKPRTENSPLHF.

This chain links TRBV3-1 with TRBJ2-5; tentative D call: TRBD1 (6 bases). The CDR3 is made up of 15 amino acids. Trimming removed 7 bases at V and 0 bases at J, with 15 bases between. CDR1 LGHDT and CDR2 YNNKEL come from the germline V gene (reference sequence). The CDR3 DNA reads as TGTGCCAGCATGTGGATGGGGGCCCACCAAGAGACCCAGTACTTC. Amino acids: CASMWMGAHQETQYF.

Concerning this clonotype: A much larger clone lies one base from this, so it may be a read error. The chain carries TRBV3-1 and TRBJ2-7, with D perhaps TRBD1 or TRBD2 (5 bases each). The CDR3 length is 14 residues. Germline values: CDR1 LGHDT, CDR2 YNNKEL (reference sequence). As DNA, the CDR3 is TGTGCCAGCAACCAAGGCAGAGGGGAATACGAGCAGTACTTC. Its translation: CASNQGRGEYEQYF.

The V call is TRBV7-8, the J call TRBJ2-1; D may be TRBD2 (6 bases). Between the trimmed V and J ends, which lost 5 bases and 7 bases, there was a span of 21 bases. Germline assignment: CDR1 SGHVS and CDR2 FQNEAQ. CDR3 size: 16 residues. CDR3 sequence reads: CASSTLAALAVNEQFF. The CDR3 nucleotides are TGTGCCAGCAGCACCCTGGCGGCACTAGCAGTAAATGAGCAGTTCTTC. The variable domain in full, completed from reference TRBV7-8 and TRBJ2-1, reads GAGVSQSPRYKVAKRGQDVALRCDPISGHVSLFWYQQALGQGPEFLTYFQNEAQLDKSGLPSDRFFAERPEGSVSTLKIQRTQQEDSAVYLCASSTLAALAVNEQFFGPGTRLTVL.

The chain is built from TRBV20-1 and TRBJ2-3; 12 bases map to TRBD2. Losses at the gene ends were 6 bases for V and 1 base for J; bases not matched to a gene: 11. In germline, CDR1 is DFQATT, CDR2 SNEGSKA (reference sequence). The CDR3 is made up of 17 amino acids. The DNA for the CDR3 is TGCAGTGCCGTCAAGACTAGCGGGGGTCAGGGCACAGATACGCAGTATTTT. Its translation is CSAVKTSGGQGTDTQYF.

The J gene is TRBJ2-1, the V gene TRBV12-3 or TRBV12-4; the D call may be TRBD1 or TRBD2 (6 bases each). V was clipped by 5 bases and J by 3 bases, with 20 bases between them. CDR3 length: 17 residues. CDR3 region: CASSPAGGRGVYNEQFF. The CDR3, as DNA: TGTGCCAGCAGTCCTGCTGGGGGGCGAGGGGTCTACAATGAGCAGTTCTTC.

V usage is TRBV20-1 and J usage is TRBJ2-3, with 7 bases aligning to TRBD2. This CDR3 comprises 17 residues. J lost 3 bases, V lost 3 bases, and 15 bases had no gene match. Germline CDR1 is DFQATT and CDR2 is SNEGSKA (reference sequence). The CDR3 DNA is TGCAGTGCTAGCGGCCGGCGGGGGAGGGGTAGTACAGATACGCAGTATTTT. It is translated as CSASGRRGRGSTDTQYF.

V usage is TRBV6-6 and J usage is TRBJ1-1, with TRBD1 matching 8 bases. The CDR3 length is 15 residues. The V gene's germline CDR1 is MNHNY and CDR2 SVGAGI (reference sequence). Losses at the gene ends were 5 bases for V and 0 bases for J; bases not matched to a gene: 5. This CDR3 is CASSPATGVNTEAFF. The CDR3 DNA follows: TGTGCCAGCAGTCCTGCGACAGGGGTGAACACTGAAGCTTTCTTT.

V is TRBV5-1 and J is TRBJ2-5; D remains ambiguous. Trimming took off 9 bases at V and 5 bases at J, with 17 bases between the two ends. The CDR3 has 13 amino acids. Germline CDR1 is SGHRS and CDR2 is YFSETQ. CDR3 DNA sequence: TGCGCCACCAAAGACCCTCCTACTGAGACCCAGTACTTC. Its protein product is CATKDPPTETQYF.

This chain uses TRBV12-3 or TRBV12-4 with TRBJ2-1, with 10 bases identical to TRBD2. The J call may be incorrect, as the DNA end agrees better with TRBJ2-7. The CDR3 has 16 amino acids. The CDR3 DNA sequence: TGTGCCAGCAGCTCGGGACTAGCGTCCCCTTACAATGAGCAGTACTTC. This sequence encodes CASSSGLASPYNEQYF.

J is TRBJ2-7 and V is TRBV4-2; 9 nucleotides agree with TRBD1. V was pared by 1 base and J by 3 bases, with 10 bases of the junction left unmatched. CDR1 is LGHNA, CDR2 YNFKEQ, per germline. The CDR3 extends over 17 amino acids. Here the CDR3 reads CASSQGRGQGYLYEQYF. The CDR3 nucleotides read TGTGCCAGCAGCCAAGGGCGAGGACAGGGGTACCTCTACGAGCAGTACTTC.

This chain links TRBV2 with TRBJ1-6, with 8 bases fitting TRBD1. J lost 7 bases, V lost 6 bases, and 5 bases had no gene match. CDR3 length equals 14 residues. CDR1 and CDR2 (germline): SNHLY, FYNNEI. CDR3 region: CASRVGQENSPLHF. For the CDR3, the DNA is TGTGCCAGCAGAGTGGGACAGGAGAATTCACCCCTCCACTTT.

For this clonotype: Germline is not matched at one junction end, which may reflect a read error. The V and J genes are TRBV27 and TRBJ2-7, with D perhaps TRBD1 (7 bases). Germline V CDR1 and CDR2: MNHEY, SMNVEV (reference sequence). This CDR3 is built from 16 residues. The CDR3 loop is CAGSLQGRTGSYEQYF. The DNA for the CDR3 is TGTGCCGGCAGTTTACAGGGGAGGACGGGCTCCTACGAGCAGTACTTC.